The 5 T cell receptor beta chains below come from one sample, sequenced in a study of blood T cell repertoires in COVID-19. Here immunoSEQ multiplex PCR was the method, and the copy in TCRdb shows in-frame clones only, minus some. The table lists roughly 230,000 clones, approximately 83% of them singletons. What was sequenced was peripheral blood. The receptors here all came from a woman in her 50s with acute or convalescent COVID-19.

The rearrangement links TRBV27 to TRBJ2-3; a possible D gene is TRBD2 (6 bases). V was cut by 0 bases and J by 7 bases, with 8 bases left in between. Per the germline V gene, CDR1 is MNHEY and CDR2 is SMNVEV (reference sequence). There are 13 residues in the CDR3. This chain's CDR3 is CASSLSGGNTQYF. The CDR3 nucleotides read TGTGCCAGCAGTTTATCGGGGGGAAATACGCAGTATTTT.

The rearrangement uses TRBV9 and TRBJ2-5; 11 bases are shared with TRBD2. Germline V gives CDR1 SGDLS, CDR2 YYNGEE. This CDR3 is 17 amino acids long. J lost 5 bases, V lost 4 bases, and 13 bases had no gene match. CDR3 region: CASSRSLAGGRGETQYF. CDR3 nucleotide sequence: TGTGCCAGCAGCCGTTCGCTAGCGGGAGGCCGGGGCGAGACCCAGTACTTC.

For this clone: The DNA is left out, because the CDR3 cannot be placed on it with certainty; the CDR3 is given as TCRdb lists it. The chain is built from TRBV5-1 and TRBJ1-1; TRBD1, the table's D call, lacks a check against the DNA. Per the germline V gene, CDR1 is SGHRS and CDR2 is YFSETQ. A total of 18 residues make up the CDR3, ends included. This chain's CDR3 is CASSPLWQGAQRDTEAFF.

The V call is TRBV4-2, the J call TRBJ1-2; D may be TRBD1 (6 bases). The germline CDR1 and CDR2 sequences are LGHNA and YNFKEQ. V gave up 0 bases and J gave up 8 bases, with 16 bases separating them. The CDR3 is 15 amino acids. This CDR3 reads CASSQDSQGPLGYTF. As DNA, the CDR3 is TGTGCCAGCAGCCAAGATAGCCAGGGGCCCTTGGGCTACACCTTC.

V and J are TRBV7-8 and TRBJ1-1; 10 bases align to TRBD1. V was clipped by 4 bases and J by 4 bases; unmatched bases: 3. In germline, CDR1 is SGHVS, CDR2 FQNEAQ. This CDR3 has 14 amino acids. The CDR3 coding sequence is TGTGCCAGCAGCTCCCGACAGGGGGCCACTGAAGCTTTCTTT. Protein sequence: CASSSRQGATEAFF.